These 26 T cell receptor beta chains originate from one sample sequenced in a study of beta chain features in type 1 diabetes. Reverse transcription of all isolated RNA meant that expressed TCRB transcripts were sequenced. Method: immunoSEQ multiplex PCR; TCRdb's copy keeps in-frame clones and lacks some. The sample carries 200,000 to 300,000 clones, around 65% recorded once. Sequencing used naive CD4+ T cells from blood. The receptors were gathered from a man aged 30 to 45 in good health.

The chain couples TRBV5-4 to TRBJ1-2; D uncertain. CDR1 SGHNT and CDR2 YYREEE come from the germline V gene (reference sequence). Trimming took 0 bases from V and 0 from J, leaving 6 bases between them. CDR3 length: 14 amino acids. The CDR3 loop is CASSLAGANYGYTF. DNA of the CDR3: TGTGCCAGCAGCTTGGCCGGAGCTAACTATGGCTACACCTTC.

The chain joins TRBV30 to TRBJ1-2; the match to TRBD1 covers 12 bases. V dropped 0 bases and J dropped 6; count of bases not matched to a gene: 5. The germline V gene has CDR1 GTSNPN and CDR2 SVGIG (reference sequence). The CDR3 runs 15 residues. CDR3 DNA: TGTGCCTGGAGTGTAGGCGGGACAGGGGGCAATGGCTACACCTTC. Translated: CAWSVGGTGGNGYTF.

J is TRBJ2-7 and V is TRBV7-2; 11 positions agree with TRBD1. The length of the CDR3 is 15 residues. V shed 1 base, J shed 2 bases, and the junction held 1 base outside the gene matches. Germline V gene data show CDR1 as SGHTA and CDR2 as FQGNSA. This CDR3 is CASSLGTGGTYEQYF. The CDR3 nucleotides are TGTGCCAGCAGCTTAGGGACAGGGGGCACCTACGAGCAGTACTTC.

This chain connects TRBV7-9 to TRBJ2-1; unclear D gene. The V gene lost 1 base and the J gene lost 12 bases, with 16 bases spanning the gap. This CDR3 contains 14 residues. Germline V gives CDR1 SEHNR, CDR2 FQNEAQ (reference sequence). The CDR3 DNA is TGTGCCAGCAGCTTAGTAGGCGTAAAGCTCTGGCAGTTCTTC. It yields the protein CASSLVGVKLWQFF.

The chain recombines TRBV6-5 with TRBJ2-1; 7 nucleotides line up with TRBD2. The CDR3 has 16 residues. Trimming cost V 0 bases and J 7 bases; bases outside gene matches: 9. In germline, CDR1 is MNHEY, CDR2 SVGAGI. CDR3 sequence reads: CASSYSLGLAENEQFF. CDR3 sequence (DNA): TGTGCCAGCAGTTACTCCCTGGGCCTAGCGGAAAATGAGCAGTTCTTC.

CDR3 in amino acids: CAWSVLGETNEKLFF. The CDR3, as DNA: TGTGCCTGGAGTGTACTCGGGGAAACTAATGAAAAACTGTTTTTT. The rearrangement links TRBV30 to TRBJ1-4; no clear D. Trimming stripped 0 bases from V and 1 base from J, with 9 bases between. The CDR3 contains 15 residues. The germline V gene encodes CDR1 GTSNPN and CDR2 SVGIG (reference sequence).

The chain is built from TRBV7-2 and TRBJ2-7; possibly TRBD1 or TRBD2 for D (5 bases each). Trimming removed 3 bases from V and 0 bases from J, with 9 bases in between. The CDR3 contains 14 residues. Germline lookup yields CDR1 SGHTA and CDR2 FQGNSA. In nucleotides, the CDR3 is TGTGCCAGCAGCTTCCCAGGGAGCTCCTACGAGCAGTACTTC. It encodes CASSFPGSSYEQYF.

Here the CDR3 reads CASSYDRSSYEQYF. The CDR3 DNA reads TGTGCCAGCAGTTACGACAGGTCGTCCTACGAGCAGTACTTC. J is TRBJ2-7 and V is TRBV28, with D tentatively TRBD1 (6 bases). The CDR3 loop spans 14 amino acids. Germline CDR1 MDHEN, CDR2 SYDVKM. Between the trimmed V and J ends, which lost 4 bases and 1 base, there was a span of 11 bases.

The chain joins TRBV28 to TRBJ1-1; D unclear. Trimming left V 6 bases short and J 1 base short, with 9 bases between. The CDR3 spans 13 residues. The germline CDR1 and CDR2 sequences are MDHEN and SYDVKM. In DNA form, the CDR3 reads TGTGCCAGCAGATTGAGACAGAACACTGAAGCTTTCTTT. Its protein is CASRLRQNTEAFF.

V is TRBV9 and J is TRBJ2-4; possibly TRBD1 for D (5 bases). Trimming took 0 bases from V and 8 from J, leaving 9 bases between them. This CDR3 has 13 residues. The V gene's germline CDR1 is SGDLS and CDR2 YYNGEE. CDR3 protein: CASSVGQQDIQYF. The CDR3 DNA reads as TGTGCCAGCAGCGTAGGACAGCAAGACATTCAGTACTTC. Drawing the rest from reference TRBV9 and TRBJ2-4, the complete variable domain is DSGVTQTPKHLITATGQRVTLRCSPRSGDLSVYWYQQSLDQGLQFLIQYYNGEERAKGNILERFSAQQFPDLHSELNLSSLELGDSALYFCASSVGQQDIQYFGAGTRLSVL.

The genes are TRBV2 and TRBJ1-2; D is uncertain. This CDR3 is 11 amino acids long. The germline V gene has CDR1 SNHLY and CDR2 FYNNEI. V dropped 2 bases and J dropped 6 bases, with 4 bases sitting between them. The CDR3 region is CASSEYNGYTF. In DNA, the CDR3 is TGTGCCAGCAGTGAATACAATGGCTACACCTTC.

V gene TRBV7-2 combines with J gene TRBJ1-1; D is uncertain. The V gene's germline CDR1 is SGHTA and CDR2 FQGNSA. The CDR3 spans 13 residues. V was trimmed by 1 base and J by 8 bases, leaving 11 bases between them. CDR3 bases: TGTGCCAGCAGCTTAGGGACGTCAACCGAAGCTTTCTTT. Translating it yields CASSLGTSTEAFF.

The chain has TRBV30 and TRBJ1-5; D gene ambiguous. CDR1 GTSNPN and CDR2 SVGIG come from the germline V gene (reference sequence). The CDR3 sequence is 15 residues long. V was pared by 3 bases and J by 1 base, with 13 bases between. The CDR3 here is CAWSHRRQSNQPQHF. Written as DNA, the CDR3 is TGTGCCTGGAGCCACCGTCGACAAAGCAATCAGCCCCAGCATTTT.

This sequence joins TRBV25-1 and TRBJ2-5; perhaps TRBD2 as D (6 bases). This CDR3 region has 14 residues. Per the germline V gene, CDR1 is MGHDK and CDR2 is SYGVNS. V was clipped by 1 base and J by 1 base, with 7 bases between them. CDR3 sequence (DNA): TGTGCCAGCAGTGAATCTAGCGTCCAAGAGACCCAGTACTTC. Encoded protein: CASSESSVQETQYF.

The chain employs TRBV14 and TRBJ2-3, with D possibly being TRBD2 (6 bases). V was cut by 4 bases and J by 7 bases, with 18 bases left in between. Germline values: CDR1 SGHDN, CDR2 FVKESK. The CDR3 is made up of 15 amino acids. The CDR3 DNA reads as TGTGCCAGCAGCCTATTAGCGGCTGGGGGTTATACGCAGTATTTT. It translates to CASSLLAAGGYTQYF.

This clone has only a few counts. CDR3 bases: TGTGCCAGCATGAAAGCGAACCCGAACACCGGGGAGCTGTTTTTT. This codes for CASMKANPNTGELFF. J is TRBJ2-2 and V is TRBV7-2; D is unclear. The CDR3 runs 15 residues. The ends were cut back, 7 bases at V and 0 bases at J, with 12 bases in the middle. Germline values: CDR1 SGHTA, CDR2 FQGNSA.

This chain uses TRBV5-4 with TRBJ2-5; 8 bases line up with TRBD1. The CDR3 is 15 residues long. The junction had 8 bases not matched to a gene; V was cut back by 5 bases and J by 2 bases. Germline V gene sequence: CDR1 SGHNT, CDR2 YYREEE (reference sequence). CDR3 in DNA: TGTGCCAGCAGTCAACAGGGGGGTCGGCAAGAGACCCAGTACTTC. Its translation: CASSQQGGRQETQYF.

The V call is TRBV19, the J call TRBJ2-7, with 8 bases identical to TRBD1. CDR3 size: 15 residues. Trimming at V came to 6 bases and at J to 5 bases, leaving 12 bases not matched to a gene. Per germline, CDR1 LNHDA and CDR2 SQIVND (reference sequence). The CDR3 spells CASRRTQGAQDEQYF. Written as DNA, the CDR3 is TGTGCCAGTAGGCGGACGCAGGGGGCGCAGGACGAGCAGTACTTC.

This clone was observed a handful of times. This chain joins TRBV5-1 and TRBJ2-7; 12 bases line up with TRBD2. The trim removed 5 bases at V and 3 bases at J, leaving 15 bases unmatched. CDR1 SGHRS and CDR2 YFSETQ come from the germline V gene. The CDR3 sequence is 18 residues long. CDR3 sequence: CASRTRLAGVAGGYEQYF. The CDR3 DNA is TGCGCCAGCAGAACCAGACTAGCGGGAGTAGCCGGGGGCTACGAGCAGTACTTC. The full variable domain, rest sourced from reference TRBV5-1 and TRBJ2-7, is KAGVTQTPRYLIKTRGQQVTLSCSPISGHRSVSWYQQTPGQGLQFLFEYFSETQRNKGNFPGRFSGRQFSNSRSEMNVSTLELGDSALYLCASRTRLAGVAGGYEQYFGPGTRLTVT.

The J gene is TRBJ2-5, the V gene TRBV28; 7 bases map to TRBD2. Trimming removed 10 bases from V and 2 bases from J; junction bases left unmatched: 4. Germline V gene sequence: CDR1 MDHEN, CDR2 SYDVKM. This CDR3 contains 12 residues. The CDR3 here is CATSGIQETQYF. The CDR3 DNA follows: TGTGCCACAAGCGGGATTCAAGAGACCCAGTACTTC.

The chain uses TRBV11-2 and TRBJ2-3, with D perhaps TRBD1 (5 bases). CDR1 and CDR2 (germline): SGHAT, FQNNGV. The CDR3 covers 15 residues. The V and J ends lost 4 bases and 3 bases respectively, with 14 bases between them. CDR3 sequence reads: CASSSASPGTDTQYF. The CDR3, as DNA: TGTGCCAGCAGCTCCGCCTCCCCAGGGACAGATACGCAGTATTTT.

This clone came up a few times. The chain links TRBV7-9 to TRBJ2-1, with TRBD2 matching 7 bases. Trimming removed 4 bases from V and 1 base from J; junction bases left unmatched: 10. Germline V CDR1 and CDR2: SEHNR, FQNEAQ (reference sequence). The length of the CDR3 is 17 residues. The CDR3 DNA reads TGTGCCAGCAGCTGGGGCGAGGGCGGGAGTTCCTACAATGAGCAGTTCTTC. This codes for CASSWGEGGSSYNEQFF.

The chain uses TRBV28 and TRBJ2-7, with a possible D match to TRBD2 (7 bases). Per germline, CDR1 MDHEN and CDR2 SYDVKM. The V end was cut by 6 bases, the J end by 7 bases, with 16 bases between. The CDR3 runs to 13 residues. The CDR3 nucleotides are TGTGCCAGCAGGAAACCCGGGGGGCGTGAGCAGTACTTC. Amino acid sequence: CASRKPGGREQYF. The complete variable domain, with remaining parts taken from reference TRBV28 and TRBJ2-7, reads DVKVTQSSRYLVKRTGEKVFLECVQDMDHENMFWYRQDPGLGLRLIYFSYDVKMKEKGDIPEGYSVSREKKERFSLILESASTNQTSMYLCASRKPGGREQYFGPGTRLTVT.

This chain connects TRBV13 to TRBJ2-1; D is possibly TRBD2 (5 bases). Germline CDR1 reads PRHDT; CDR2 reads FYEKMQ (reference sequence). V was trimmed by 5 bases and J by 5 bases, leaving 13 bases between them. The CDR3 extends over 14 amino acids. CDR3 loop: CASSRTRSHNEQFF. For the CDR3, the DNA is TGTGCCAGCAGCCGTACTAGGTCCCACAATGAGCAGTTCTTC. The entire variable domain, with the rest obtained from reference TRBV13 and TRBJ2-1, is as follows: AAGVIQSPRHLIKEKRETATLKCYPIPRHDTVYWYQQGPGQDPQFLISFYEKMQSDKGSIPDRFSAQQFSDYHSELNMSSLELGDSALYFCASSRTRSHNEQFFGPGTRLTVL.

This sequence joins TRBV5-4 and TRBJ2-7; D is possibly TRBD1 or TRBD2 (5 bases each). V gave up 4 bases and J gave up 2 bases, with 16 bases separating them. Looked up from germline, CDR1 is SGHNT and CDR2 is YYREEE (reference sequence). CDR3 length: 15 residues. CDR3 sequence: CASSPPGPVAYEQYF. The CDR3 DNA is TGTGCCAGCAGCCCACCGGGACCGGTCGCCTACGAGCAGTACTTC.

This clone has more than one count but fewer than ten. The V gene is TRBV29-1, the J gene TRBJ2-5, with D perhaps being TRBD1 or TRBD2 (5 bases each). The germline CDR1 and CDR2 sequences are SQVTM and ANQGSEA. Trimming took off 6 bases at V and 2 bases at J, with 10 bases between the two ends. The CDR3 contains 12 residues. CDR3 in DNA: TGCAGCGTACGGGACGGACAAGAGACCCAGTACTTC. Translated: CSVRDGQETQYF.